This T cell receptor (beta chain) was profiled in a study of blood T cell repertoires in COVID-19 (dated by TCRdb to between 2020 and 2021). Describing the broader study: Collaborator samples came from the United States, Italy and Spain and covered acute and convalescent phases of COVID-19. The prospective study material was composed of cDNA or gDNA derived from T cells, B-cell-depleted T cells, or PBMCs. The dataset comprised deeply sampled blood TCRbeta repertoires from subjects exposed to, actively infected with, or recovered from COVID-19. The samples were drawn from two sources: the first 160 participants of the ongoing ImmuneRACE study, and 950 to 1,500 subjects contributed by 6 global collaborators. Where available, HLA class I and class II types were taken from metadata supplied by the sample provider and were not determined by assay-based typing. Nearly every sample came with metadata listing a de-identified subject ID, COVID-19 status, age in years and sex. The repertoires were released in a freely available public database meant as a resource for research on the immune response to SARS-CoV-2. Study-wide findings and limitations: The amount of clinical and demographic metadata varied by source and participant and was provided uncurated.

The germline V gene specifies MNHEY as CDR1 and SVGAGI as CDR2. The CDR3 contains 15 residues, cysteine and phenylalanine counted. Only the CDR3 DNA stays, 45 bases, in frame from base 1. V is reduced by 0 bases and J by 3 bases, leaving a spacing of 12 bases between them. TCRbeta CDR3 regions were amplified from genomic DNA using the immunoSEQ Assay, a bias-controlled multiplex PCR. Concerning the study's data processing: The number of nucleated cells in each sample was estimated by amplification of reference gene primers within the assay. To quantify the absolute abundance of each unique TCRbeta CDR3 rearrangement, sequence reads were collapsed and filtered. For each sample, productive Simpson clonality was calculated as the square root of Simpson's diversity index over productive rearrangements. This immuneACCESS table, as held by TCRdb, lists in-frame sequences with V and J called but not all clones. Of the missing ones, under half trace to an unresolved V gene in checked studies; the others have no known cause. The DNA was the basis for D and trimming; V, J and clone size are from that table. Recorded for this sample are around 150,000 clones; roughly 89% of them occurred a single time. The ten biggest clones cover 8.9% of the sample.

At one collaborating source in Seattle, patients were enrolled during active infection and were followed longitudinally through the course of disease. Collaborating institutions collected whole blood in K2EDTA tubes following their own protocols. Collaborator samples were shipped for TCRbeta analysis as frozen whole blood, isolated PBMCs, or DNA extracted from either sample type. Notes on this clone: The clone's antigen remains unknown. Qualities for individual bases were not recorded, and no much larger clone is one base off.

The chain links TRBV6-5 with TRBJ2-7, with TRBD1 tentatively as D gene (6 bases match). This clonotype was sampled from a man aged 25-40 years with COVID-19, enrolled during active disease. Material: peripheral blood. The nucleotide sequence is TGTGCCAGCAGTTACTCAGGGACAACCATCTACGAGCAGTACTTC. Its amino acids are CASSYSGTTIYEQYF.